This T cell receptor beta chain was identified in a study of blood T cells in healthy people across ages (dated by TCRdb to the mid-2010s). Background on the whole study: In model experiments, template switching captured roughly one uniquely barcoded TCR beta cDNA molecule for every two T cells. Donors of different ages were randomly distributed across sequencing lanes to avoid experimental bias. The study measured age-related changes in TCR beta repertoire diversity using deep sequencing normalized with unique cDNA molecular identifiers. The donors were split into four age groups: young (average approximately 16 years), middle-aged (39), aged (about 62) and long-lived (roughly 86). The study analyzed two additional independent replicas of 1 million unique cDNA reads from the same blood draw for two donors, one aged 18 to 29 and one aged 80 or older.

Broader findings and caveats from the paper: Bulk unsorted PBMC profiling prevented conclusive comparison of naive and antigen-experienced compartments. Total diversity estimates from one million sequenced T cells were considered lower bounds and underestimates. Because the CMV infection status of the donors was unknown, age-related changes in expanded clonotypes may potentially have been confounded. Compared with the aged group, more naive CD4+ T cells, fewer expanded clones and increased TCR diversity were shown by the long-lived group, suggesting age selection. As age increased, observed TCR beta diversity per million T cells dropped in a roughly linear way, and a significant reduction was already evident by age 40. The percentage of naive T cells measured by flow cytometry correlated strongly with observed TCR beta diversity.

The method behind the library was 5' RACE. The data were produced on an Illumina HiSeq 2500. The second PCR ran for roughly 7 to 12 cycles and used a J-beta primer mix along with a sample-barcoded 5' primer. Each TCR beta cDNA molecule received a unique molecular identifier from a template-switch 5' adaptor carrying 12 random nucleotides. Each sample yielded at least 2.5 million CDR3-containing paired-end reads. First-strand cDNA synthesis was performed from all RNA using the Mint cDNA synthesis kit, with priming by a TRBC-specific oligonucleotide. Following uracil-DNA glycosylase treatment, a first 18-cycle PCR with universal primers M1SS and BC2_uni_R was performed on all cDNA. Turning to the authors' computational methods: Normalization of each sample was performed by random selection of 1 million high-quality reads, each carrying a distinct molecular identifier. Instead of being binned into consensus sequences, reads with shared molecular identifiers were discarded. CDR3 identification, clonotype clustering and error correction used MiTCR with a Q25 quality threshold and the strictest error-elimination algorithm. Lower-bound total TCR beta diversity was estimated with a nonparametric unseen species model using Euler transformation. The public reads were quality trimmed at Q25 with fastp and then assembled into clones with MiXCR by TCRdb, keeping productive beta chains. Each CDR3 protein appears once, grouped with its most common genes and DNA. The V and J calls and clone size are TCRdb's, not the authors'. Present in this sample are just under 750,000 distinct CDR3 sequences, over 20% of which were seen just once. Clones ranked in the top ten supply 22% of the sample.

The CDR1 and CDR2 encoded by the germline V gene (reference sequence) are GTSNPN and SVGIG. Germline trimming: 4 bases from V, 6 bases from J; junction bases outside gene matches: 8. There are 14 amino acids in the CDR3, from cysteine to phenylalanine inclusive. Of the read, only the CDR3 DNA is kept; its 42 bases are in frame from base 1. The donors were roughly 38 Caucasian individuals from Russia, aged 6 to 90 years, who were systemically healthy. Each donor gave 9 to 10 milliliters of peripheral blood, collected into EDTA-treated Vacutainer tubes. PBMCs were isolated by Ficoll-Paque density-gradient centrifugation, with at least 6.5 million obtained per sample. Total RNA, at least 5.5 micrograms per sample, was extracted from PBMCs with Trizol reagent. For every donor, flow cytometry on a PBMC aliquot measured the percentage of naive CD45RAhigh/CD27high T cells. Notes on this clonotype: Its antigen is unknown. It has no much larger one-base neighbor in the sample; base qualities were not kept.

The sample consisted of blood. The origin of this receptor is a man in his 70s in good health. The chain is encoded by TRBV30 joined to TRBJ1-5, and TRBD1 aligns with 8 junction nucleotides. The CDR3 region reads CAWTLDRGSQPQHF. At the DNA level, the sequence is TGTGCCTGGACCCTCGACAGGGGAAGTCAGCCCCAGCATTTT. The variable domain in full, with residues beyond the CDR3 obtained from the reference TRBV30 and TRBJ1-5 genes, is SQTIHQWPATLVQPVGSPLSLECTVEGTSNPNLYWYRQAAGRGLQLLFYSVGIGQISSEVPQNLSASRPQDRQFILSSKKLLLSDSGFYLCAWTLDRGSQPQHFGDGTRLSIL.